This TCR beta chain was found in a study of T-cell memory formation after mild COVID-19. Study conclusions and caveats: The study found balanced CD4/CD8 in clones contracting day 15 to 85 and a CD4+ lean in later expanders.

TCRdb itself ran the 5' RACE reads through MiXCR, one entry per CDR3 protein. The table lists hundreds of thousands of distinct CDR3 sequences, approximately 15% of them singletons. The CDR3 covers 14 residues. Germline CDR1 is MNHEY and CDR2 is SVGAGI. V lost 0 bases, J lost 4 bases, and 9 bases lay in between. For this clonotype: What it binds is unknown.

This TCR came from a man aged 18 to 35 who had mild COVID-19 (a few samples of this study predate the infection). Cell type and time point are not known. The chain uses TRBV6-5 and TRBJ1-1; D unresolved. Sequencing was done on a sample of PBMCs or a T cell subset sorted from them (not recorded which). CDR3 region: CASSYSGRSTEAFF. CDR3 DNA: TGTGCCAGCAGTTACTCCGGGCGGAGCACTGAAGCTTTCTTT.